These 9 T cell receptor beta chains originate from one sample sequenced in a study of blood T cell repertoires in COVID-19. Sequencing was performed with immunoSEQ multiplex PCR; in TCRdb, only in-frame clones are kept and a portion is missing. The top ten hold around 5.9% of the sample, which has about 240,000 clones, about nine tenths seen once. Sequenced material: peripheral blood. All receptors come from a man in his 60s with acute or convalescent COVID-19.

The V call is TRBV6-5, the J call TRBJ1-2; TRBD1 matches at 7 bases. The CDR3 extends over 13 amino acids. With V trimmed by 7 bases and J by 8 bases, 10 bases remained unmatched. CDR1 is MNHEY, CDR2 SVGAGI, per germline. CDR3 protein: CASTDGQAGGYTF. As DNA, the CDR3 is TGTGCCAGCACCGACGGACAGGCGGGAGGCTACACCTTC.

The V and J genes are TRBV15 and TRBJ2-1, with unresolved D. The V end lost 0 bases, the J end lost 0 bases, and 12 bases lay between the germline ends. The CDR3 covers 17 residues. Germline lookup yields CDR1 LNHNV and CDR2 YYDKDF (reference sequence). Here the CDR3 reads CATSRDHSRSSYNEQFF. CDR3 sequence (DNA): TGTGCCACCAGCAGAGACCATAGCCGCAGCTCCTACAATGAGCAGTTCTTC.

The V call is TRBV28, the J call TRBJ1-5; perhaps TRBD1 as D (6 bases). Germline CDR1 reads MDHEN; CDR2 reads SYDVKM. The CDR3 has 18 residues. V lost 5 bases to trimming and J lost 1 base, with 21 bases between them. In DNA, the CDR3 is TGTGCCAGCAGTCCCCGGACAGAGCTACCAGGGAGCAATCAGCCCCAGCATTTT. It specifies CASSPRTELPGSNQPQHF. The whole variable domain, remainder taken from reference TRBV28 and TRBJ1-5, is DVKVTQSSRYLVKRTGEKVFLECVQDMDHENMFWYRQDPGLGLRLIYFSYDVKMKEKGDIPEGYSVSREKKERFSLILESASTNQTSMYLCASSPRTELPGSNQPQHFGDGTRLSIL.

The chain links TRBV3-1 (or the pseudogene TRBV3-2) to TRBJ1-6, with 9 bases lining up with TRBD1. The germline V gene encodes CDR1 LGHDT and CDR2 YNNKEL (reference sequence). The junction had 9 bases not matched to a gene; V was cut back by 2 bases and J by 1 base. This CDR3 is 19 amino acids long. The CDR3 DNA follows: TGTGCCAGCAGCCAACTCCGACAGGGGGGGACTTCCTATAATTCACCCCTCCACTTT. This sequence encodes CASSQLRQGGTSYNSPLHF.

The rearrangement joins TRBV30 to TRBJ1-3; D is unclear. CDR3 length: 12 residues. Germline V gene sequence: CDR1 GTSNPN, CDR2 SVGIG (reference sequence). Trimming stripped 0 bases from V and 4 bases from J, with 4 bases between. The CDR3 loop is CAWSVSGNTIYF. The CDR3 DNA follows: TGTGCCTGGAGTGTTTCGGGAAACACCATATATTTT.

The CDR3 sequence: CASSLGLAGETEQYF. CDR3 nucleotides: TGTGCCAGCAGCTTAGGGCTAGCGGGAGAGACCGAGCAGTACTTC. J is TRBJ2-7 and V is TRBV7-3; TRBD2 aligns across 10 bases. Germline V gene data show CDR1 as SGHTA and CDR2 as FQGTGA. The CDR3 sequence is 15 residues long. V was clipped by 2 bases and J by 6 bases; unmatched bases: 7.

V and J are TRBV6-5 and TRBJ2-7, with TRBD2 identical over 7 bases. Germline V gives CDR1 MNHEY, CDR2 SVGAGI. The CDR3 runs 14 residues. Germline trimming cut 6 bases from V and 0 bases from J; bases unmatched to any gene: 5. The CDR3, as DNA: TGTGCCAGCAGGATGACTAGCTCCTCCTACGAGCAGTACTTC. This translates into CASRMTSSSYEQYF.

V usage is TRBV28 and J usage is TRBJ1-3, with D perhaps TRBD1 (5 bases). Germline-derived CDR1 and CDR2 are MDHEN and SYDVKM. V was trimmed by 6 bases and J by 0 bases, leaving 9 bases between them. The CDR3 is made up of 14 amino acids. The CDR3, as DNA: TGTGCCAGCAGAGTTGACAGCTCTGGAAACACCATATATTTT. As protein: CASRVDSSGNTIYF.

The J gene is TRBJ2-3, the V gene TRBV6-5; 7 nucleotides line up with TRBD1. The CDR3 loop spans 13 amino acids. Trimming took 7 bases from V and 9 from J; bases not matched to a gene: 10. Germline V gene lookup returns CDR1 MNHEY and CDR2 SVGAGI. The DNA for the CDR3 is TGTGCCAGCACCTTAACCGGGACAGCAACGCAGTATTTT. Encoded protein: CASTLTGTATQYF.